These T cell receptor beta chains were read from a single sample in a study of blood T cells in healthy people across ages. TCRdb redid the calling of the 5' RACE reads with MiXCR, one entry per CDR3 protein. The table includes 1.4 million or so distinct CDR3 sequences, less than 45% detected once. Sequencing used blood. The receptors originated from a woman younger than 35 in good health. Each CDR3 is given with its conserved first and last residue. D genes are given only for firm matches. Size values are once, few and many counts, or a class for expanded clones, and some rows have none.

v_call,d_call,clone_size,j_call,cdr3_aa,cdr3_nt
TRBV20-1,TRBD2,.,TRBJ2-2,CSARGGGVKGTNTGELFF,TGCAGTGCTAGAGGGGGGGGGGTTAAAGGGACGAACACCGGGGAGCTGTTTTTT
TRBV7-8,.,.,TRBJ2-3,CASSLASLRTDTQYF,TGTGCCAGCAGCTTAGCTTCGCTCCGCACAGATACGCAGTATTTT
TRBV18,.,many,TRBJ1-2,CASSPPAGTNYGYTF,TGTGCCAGCTCACCACCGGCCGGAACTAACTATGGCTACACCTTC
TRBV3-1,.,.,TRBJ2-7,CASSRYGTHNYEQYF,TGTGCCAGCAGCCGATATGGGACACACAACTACGAGCAGTACTTC
TRBV25-1,.,few,TRBJ2-5,CASRGLLRGTQYF,TGTGCCAGCAGGGGACTGTTAAGAGGGACCCAGTACTTC
TRBV20-1,TRBD2,.,TRBJ2-1,CSARGDSGVSYNEQFF,TGCAGTGCTAGAGGGGATAGCGGGGTCTCCTACAATGAGCAGTTCTTC
TRBV3-1,.,few,TRBJ1-3,CASSRQGLPGNTIYF,TGTGCCAGCAGCCGCCAGGGGCTTCCTGGAAACACCATATATTTT
TRBV12-3/TRBV12-4,.,.,TRBJ2-1,CASSRTPVHEQFF,TGTGCCAGCTCCCGGACCCCTGTGCATGAGCAGTTCTTC
TRBV28,TRBD1,.,TRBJ1-5,CASSPGQLPNQPQHF,TGTGCCAGCAGTCCGGGACAGCTACCAAATCAGCCCCAGCATTTT
TRBV7-4,TRBD2,few,TRBJ2-3,CASLDGSGTSTDTQYF,TGTGCCAGCCTAGATGGGAGCGGGACTAGCACAGATACGCAGTATTTT
TRBV5-1,.,many,TRBJ2-3,CASRGGTDTQYF,TGTGCGTCCAGGGGAGGCACAGATACGCAGTATTTT
TRBV2,.,.,TRBJ2-1,CASRPGVSSSEQFF,TGTGCCAGCAGGCCTGGTGTTAGCTCCAGTGAGCAGTTCTTC